The 8 T cell receptor beta chains in this list originate from one sample, sequenced in a study of OX40 agonist ivuxolimab in advanced cancers. The assay was immunoSEQ multiplex PCR, and TCRdb's table has in-frame clones only and misses some. The sample has some 97,000 clones, under 95% seen once. The input for sequencing was CD4+ or CD8+ T cells sorted from blood, taken in a trial of the OX40 agonist ivuxolimab. The origin of the receptors is an adult with an advanced solid tumor such as melanoma, head and neck, liver or kidney cancer.

The chain links TRBV7-9 to TRBJ2-1; D is uncertain. CDR3 size: 14 residues. V dropped 3 bases and J dropped 1 base, with 7 bases sitting between them. Germline V gene sequence: CDR1 SEHNR, CDR2 FQNEAQ (reference sequence). The CDR3 region is CASSLGSSYNEQFF. The CDR3 DNA is TGTGCCAGCAGCTTGGGTAGTTCCTACAATGAGCAGTTCTTC.

The J gene is TRBJ2-7, the V gene TRBV28; D not resolved. Germline-derived CDR1 and CDR2 are MDHEN and SYDVKM. CDR3 length: 12 amino acids. Trimming took off 6 bases at V and 6 bases at J, with 12 bases between the two ends. CDR3 bases: TGTGCCAGCAGAATGGGTGGTCGCGAGCAGTACTTC. Protein product: CASRMGGREQYF.

The chain has TRBV28 and TRBJ1-1; perhaps TRBD1 as D (6 bases). This CDR3 is built from 13 residues. V was pared by 7 bases and J by 13 bases, with 22 bases between. Germline-derived CDR1 and CDR2 are MDHEN and SYDVKM. CDR3 sequence: CASTLGGGSGSFF. For the CDR3, the DNA is TGTGCCAGCACCCTTGGAGGGGGTTCAGGGAGTTTCTTT.

V is TRBV10-1 and J is TRBJ1-2; 10 bases are shared with TRBD1. With 4 bases clipped from V and 0 bases from J, the junction kept 2 bases outside the gene matches. CDR3 size: 15 residues. From germline, CDR1 is WNHNN and CDR2 SYGVQD (reference sequence). Written as DNA, the CDR3 is TGCGCCAGCAGTGCAGGACAGGGGGCTAACTATGGCTACACCTTC. Translation: CASSAGQGANYGYTF.

This rearrangement joins TRBV11-2 to TRBJ2-7; D remains unclear. CDR1 is SGHAT, CDR2 FQNNGV, per germline. The V and J ends lost 5 bases and 3 bases respectively, with 5 bases between them. The length of the CDR3 is 11 residues. Here the CDR3 reads CASSLYYEQYF. The DNA of the CDR3 is TGTGCCAGCAGCCTGTACTACGAGCAGTACTTC.

Note on this clone: One end of the junction does not line up with germline, which may come from a read error. The chain couples TRBV5-1 to TRBJ2-3; TRBD2 aligns across 10 bases. This CDR3 is 15 amino acids long. Germline CDR1 and CDR2: SGHRS and YFSETQ. In DNA form, the CDR3 reads TGCGCCAGTAGCTTAACTAGCGGGGATACAGATACGCAGTATTTT. Its protein product is CASSLTSGDTDTQYF.

The V and J genes are TRBV11-2 and TRBJ1-5; no clear D gene. Between the trimmed V and J ends, which lost 5 bases and 0 bases, there was a span of 11 bases. This CDR3 comprises 15 residues. Germline-derived CDR1 and CDR2 are SGHAT and FQNNGV. CDR3 DNA sequence: TGTGCCAGCAGCAGAGGTGATTATAGCAATCAGCCCCAGCATTTT. This encodes CASSRGDYSNQPQHF.

The chain employs TRBV4-2 and TRBJ2-1, with 10 bases that match TRBD2. The CDR3 loop spans 16 amino acids. Germline values: CDR1 LGHNA, CDR2 YNFKEQ. The ends lost 4 bases at V and 7 bases at J; junction bases unmatched: 10. The CDR3 bases are TGTGCCAGCAGCCGGAACCAGGGACTAGCGTTAAATGAGCAGTTCTTC. Its protein product is CASSRNQGLALNEQFF.